The clone carrying this T cell receptor beta chain was picked up a small number of times. The data were obtained in a study of blood T cells in healthy people across ages. The authors ran a second PCR of roughly 6 to 11 cycles using a sample-barcoded 5' primer and a J-beta primer mix. Every single cDNA molecule received a tag from a template-switch adaptor with 12 random nucleotides. In TCRdb, the 5' RACE reads were re-called with MiXCR into one record per CDR3 protein. The sample yields 700,000 or so distinct CDR3 sequences, 22% seen once. A minimum of 5.5 micrograms of total RNA was extracted per sample. The material sequenced was blood. The sequence was obtained from a man between 65 and 85 years old in good health.

CDR3 bases: TGTGCCAGCAGCCAGACTAGCGGGGTAAACATTCAGTACTTC. It encodes CASSQTSGVNIQYF. The chain employs TRBV7-9 and TRBJ2-4, with 11 bases aligning to TRBD2. V was pared by 5 bases and J by 6 bases, with 3 bases of the junction left unmatched. The CDR3 sequence is 14 residues long. Per germline, CDR1 SEHNR and CDR2 FQNEAQ (reference sequence).